This TCR beta chain was retrieved from a study of blood T cell repertoires in COVID-19. Background on the study: Some COVID-19 samples were acute and others convalescent; all came from the United States, Italy and Spain.

Trimming shortened V by 0 bases and J by 6 bases, and 11 bases separated the two germline ends. The CDR3 runs 14 residues. CDR1 is SGDLS and CDR2 is YYNGEE in the germline V gene. This clone was counted only a few times. Sequencing was performed with immunoSEQ multiplex PCR; in TCRdb, only in-frame clones are kept and a portion is missing. The table shows under 250,000 clones, with around 79% occurring only once. The J gene is TRBJ2-3, the V gene TRBV9; D is unclear. The sample consisted of peripheral blood. This clonotype originated in a woman aged 40-49 years with COVID-19, enrolled during active disease. The CDR3 is CASSVAGSYDTQYF. CDR3 DNA: TGTGCCAGCAGCGTAGCGGGTAGCTACGATACGCAGTATTTT.